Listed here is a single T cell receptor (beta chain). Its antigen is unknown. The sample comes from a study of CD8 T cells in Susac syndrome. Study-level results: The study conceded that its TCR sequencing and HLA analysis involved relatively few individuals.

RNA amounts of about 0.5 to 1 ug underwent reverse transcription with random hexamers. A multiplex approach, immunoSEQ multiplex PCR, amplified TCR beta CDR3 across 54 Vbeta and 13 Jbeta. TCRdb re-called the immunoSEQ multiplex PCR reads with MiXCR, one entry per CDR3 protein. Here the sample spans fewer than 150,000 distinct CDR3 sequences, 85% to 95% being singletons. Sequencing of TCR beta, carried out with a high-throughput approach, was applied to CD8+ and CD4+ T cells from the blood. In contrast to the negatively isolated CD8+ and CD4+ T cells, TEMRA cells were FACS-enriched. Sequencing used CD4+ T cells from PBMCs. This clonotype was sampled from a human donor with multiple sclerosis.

DNA for the CDR3: TGTGCCGGACGACTGTTCTCTGGGGCCAACGTCCTGACTTTC. Amino acid sequence: CAGRLFSGANVLTF. The chain has TRBV5-8 and TRBJ2-6; D gene unclear. CDR3 length: 14 amino acids. Germline V lookup: CDR1 SGHTS, CDR2 YDEGEE. Trimming removed 10 bases at V and 0 bases at J, with 11 bases between.